Presented here are 28 T cell receptor beta chains from one specimen sequenced in a study of Ad26.COV2.S vaccination and SARS-CoV-2 variants. Treatment specified: some 20 received Ad26.COV2.S at low or high dose, single or two shots; several received placebo; per-sample allocation not given. The investigators took samples on day 63 after the first vaccine or placebo injection. Clones were read by immunoSEQ multiplex PCR, and TCRdb kept only the in-frame ones, dropping some. Of 300,000 to 350,000 clones in the sample, approximately 86% were seen once. Source: peripheral blood, taken in a trial of Ad26.COV2.S vaccine versus placebo. The receptor source for this set is a person aged 18-60 years who received the Ad26.COV2.S COVID-19 vaccine or a placebo.

The chain employs TRBV3-1 (or the pseudogene TRBV3-2) and TRBJ2-7; 13 nucleotides agree with TRBD2. CDR3 length equals 13 residues. The germline gives CDR1 LGHDT, CDR2 YNNKEL (reference sequence). V shed 6 bases, J shed 6 bases, and the junction held 2 bases outside the gene matches. CDR3 nucleotides: TGTGCCAGCAGGGGACTAGCGGGAACCGAGCAGTACTTC. Protein product: CASRGLAGTEQYF.

V usage is TRBV5-1 and J usage is TRBJ2-7; the D gene is possibly TRBD1 (6 bases). Trimming took off 4 bases at V and 3 bases at J, with 14 bases between the two ends. Per germline, CDR1 SGHRS and CDR2 YFSETQ. The CDR3 has 14 amino acids. CDR3 in DNA: TGCGCCAGCAGCAACCGGGACAAGGACTACGAGCAGTACTTC. It is translated as CASSNRDKDYEQYF.

This chain connects TRBV4-3 to TRBJ1-1; D uncertain. Between the trimmed V and J ends, which lost 0 bases and 1 base, there was a span of 12 bases. This CDR3 is 16 amino acids long. Germline lookup yields CDR1 LGHNA and CDR2 YSLEER. This chain's CDR3 is CASSQDAARRNTEAFF. CDR3 nucleotides: TGCGCCAGCAGCCAAGATGCGGCTCGAAGGAACACTGAAGCTTTCTTT.

The chain recombines TRBV7-9 with TRBJ2-7, with a tentative D call TRBD2 (6 bases). This CDR3 has 14 amino acids. Germline V CDR1 and CDR2: SEHNR, FQNEAQ (reference sequence). Trimming removed 5 bases from V and 1 base from J, with 12 bases in between. The CDR3 loop is CASSQDGGSYEQYF. The CDR3 nucleotides read TGTGCCAGCAGCCAGGACGGAGGGTCCTACGAGCAGTACTTC. The full variable domain, its missing parts supplied by reference TRBV7-9 and TRBJ2-7, is DTGVSQNPRHKITKRGQNVTFRCDPISEHNRLYWYRQTLGQGPEFLTYFQNEAQLEKSRLLSDRFSAERPKGSFSTLEIQRTEQGDSAMYLCASSQDGGSYEQYFGPGTRLTVT.

The rearrangement uses TRBV28 and TRBJ1-1; TRBD1 agrees at 8 bases. The ends lost 2 bases at V and 9 bases at J; junction bases unmatched: 2. CDR1 MDHEN and CDR2 SYDVKM come from the germline V gene. The CDR3 has 12 residues. The CDR3: CASSLRTGKAFF. In DNA, the CDR3 is TGTGCCAGCAGTTTAAGGACAGGGAAAGCTTTCTTT.

In nucleotides, the CDR3 is TGCGCCAGCAGTGAGGGGCCAAGGGGTGAAAAACTGTTTTTT. Protein product: CASSEGPRGEKLFF. The rearrangement uses TRBV10-2 and TRBJ1-4; D might be TRBD1 (5 bases). With 2 bases removed from V and 7 bases from J, the gap between germline ends came to 11 bases. The germline CDR1 and CDR2 sequences are WSHSY and SAAADI. The length of the CDR3 is 14 residues.

The chain is built from TRBV7-2 and TRBJ2-3; a possible D gene is TRBD2 (5 bases). Germline V lookup: CDR1 SGHTA, CDR2 FQGNSA. The length of the CDR3 is 16 residues. V was clipped by 5 bases and J by 4 bases, with 19 bases between them. CDR3 loop: CASSPRQRGAADTQYF. Written as DNA, the CDR3 is TGTGCCAGCAGCCCCCGCCAAAGAGGAGCGGCAGATACGCAGTATTTT.

V is TRBV28 and J is TRBJ2-7; D unresolved. The V end lost 10 bases, the J end lost 3 bases, and 10 bases lay between the germline ends. CDR3 length equals 11 residues. Germline loops: CDR1 MDHEN, CDR2 SYDVKM. The CDR3 region is CAILNDYEQYF. The CDR3 DNA reads as TGTGCCATCCTCAACGACTACGAGCAGTACTTC.

The chain employs TRBV9 and TRBJ2-7, with D perhaps assigned TRBD1 or TRBD2 (5 bases each). Germline V lookup: CDR1 SGDLS, CDR2 YYNGEE. The CDR3 sequence is 15 residues long. Trimming left V 4 bases short and J 0 bases short, with 14 bases between. The CDR3 bases are TGTGCCAGCAGCTTAGGGACGGCGAGCTCCTACGAGCAGTACTTC. Translating gives CASSLGTASSYEQYF.

The chain joins TRBV5-5 to TRBJ1-3; 10 nucleotides line up with TRBD1. V lost 2 bases, J lost 3 bases, and 8 bases stayed unmatched. Germline CDR1 SGHKS, CDR2 YYEKEE (reference sequence). This CDR3 is 17 amino acids long. This CDR3 reads CASSFSSTGGGGNTIYF. The CDR3 nucleotides read TGTGCCAGCAGCTTCAGTTCGACAGGGGGCGGTGGAAACACCATATATTTT.

The chain employs TRBV6-6 and TRBJ1-3; D unresolved. Germline V CDR1 and CDR2: MNHNY, SVGAGI (reference sequence). Trimming left V 0 bases short and J 4 bases short, with 4 bases between. This CDR3 has 13 residues. The CDR3 nucleotides are TGTGCCAGCAGTTACTCCCCAGGAAACACCATATATTTT. As protein: CASSYSPGNTIYF.

The rearrangement joins TRBV7-8 to TRBJ1-1, with a tentative D call TRBD1 (5 bases). Germline CDR1 is SGHVS and CDR2 is FQNEAQ. This CDR3 is 15 amino acids long. V lost 0 bases and J lost 0, with 8 bases in between. The CDR3 sequence is CASSLAGDLNTEAFF. CDR3 nucleotide sequence: TGTGCCAGCAGCTTAGCTGGGGACTTGAACACTGAAGCTTTCTTT.

The chain uses TRBV13 and TRBJ1-2; no definite D call. The ends were cut back, 5 bases at V and 2 bases at J, with 15 bases in the middle. The CDR3 covers 15 residues. Germline lookup yields CDR1 PRHDT and CDR2 FYEKMQ (reference sequence). The CDR3: CASSIPPTANYGYTF. In nucleotides, the CDR3 is TGTGCCAGCAGCATCCCACCAACAGCGAACTATGGCTACACCTTC.

This clone was seen only a few times. The chain couples TRBV7-9 to TRBJ2-7; TRBD2 aligns across 8 bases. From germline, CDR1 is SEHNR and CDR2 FQNEAQ (reference sequence). Germline trimming cut 0 bases from V and 2 bases from J; bases unmatched to any gene: 9. CDR3 length equals 17 residues. CDR3 coding DNA: TGTGCCAGCAGCTTAGCGCTCTGGACTAGCCCCGCCTACGAGCAGTACTTC. Its protein product is CASSLALWTSPAYEQYF.

This chain uses TRBV11-2 with TRBJ2-5; D not resolved. V lost 5 bases, J lost 2 bases, and 12 bases lay in between. Per germline, CDR1 SGHAT and CDR2 FQNNGV. The CDR3 extends over 14 amino acids. CDR3 loop: CASSPGRRQETQYF. The CDR3 DNA is TGTGCCAGCAGCCCAGGACGGAGACAAGAGACCCAGTACTTC.

The chain has TRBV2 and TRBJ2-5; 7 bases align to TRBD1. The CDR3 has 14 residues. Germline CDR1 and CDR2: SNHLY and FYNNEI. V shed 6 bases and J 5 bases; nucleotides not matched to a gene: 9. The CDR3 DNA reads as TGTGCCAGCAGAGAGACAGGGACGGGGGAGACCCAGTACTTC. Amino acids: CASRETGTGETQYF. Based on the CDR3 plus reference TRBV2 and TRBJ2-5, the full variable domain is EPEVTQTPSHQVTQMGQEVILRCVPISNHLYFYWYRQILGQKVEFLVSFYNNEISEKSEIFDDQFSVERPDGSNFTLKIRSTKLEDSAMYFCASRETGTGETQYFGPGTRLLVL.

The chain uses TRBV28 and TRBJ2-7; the match to TRBD2 covers 8 bases. Germline-derived CDR1 and CDR2 are MDHEN and SYDVKM. Trimming took 8 bases from V and 1 from J; bases not matched to a gene: 7. The length of the CDR3 is 14 residues. This chain's CDR3 is CASGLLAGSYEQYF. The DNA of the CDR3 is TGTGCCAGCGGGCTCTTAGCGGGATCCTACGAGCAGTACTTC.

This clone was picked up one time. The CDR3: CASSQAGSIQTGRETQYF. CDR3 sequence (DNA): TGTGCCAGCAGCCAAGCTGGATCTATACAGACAGGGCGAGAGACCCAGTACTTC. V gene TRBV3-1 (or the pseudogene TRBV3-2) combines with J gene TRBJ2-5, with 7 bases matching TRBD1. The CDR3 loop spans 18 amino acids. Germline assignment: CDR1 LGHDT and CDR2 YNNKEL (reference sequence). The junction had 15 bases not matched to a gene; V was cut back by 1 base and J by 4 bases.

This clone was detected once. This chain connects TRBV7-8 to TRBJ2-2; 8 bases are shared with TRBD2. The CDR3 runs 16 residues. J gave up 6 bases and V 5 bases, and 11 bases lay outside the gene matches. Germline CDR1 and CDR2: SGHVS and FQNEAQ. CDR3 amino acids: CASSVRGGGGAGELFF. In DNA, the CDR3 is TGTGCCAGCAGCGTTCGGGGGGGCGGAGGGGCCGGGGAGCTGTTTTTT. Full variable domain (outside the CDR3, taken from reference TRBV7-8 and TRBJ2-2): GAGVSQSPRYKVAKRGQDVALRCDPISGHVSLFWYQQALGQGPEFLTYFQNEAQLDKSGLPSDRFFAERPEGSVSTLKIQRTQQEDSAVYLCASSVRGGGGAGELFFGEGSRLTVL.

The chain links TRBV19 to TRBJ1-5; D is possibly TRBD1 (5 bases). Trimming cost V 4 bases and J 1 base, with 8 bases left between them. The CDR3 runs 14 residues. CDR1 and CDR2 (germline): LNHDA, SQIVND (reference sequence). The CDR3 DNA reads as TGTGCCAGTAGTACTCAGGGAAGCAATCAGCCCCAGCATTTT. It is translated as CASSTQGSNQPQHF.

V and J are TRBV6-1 and TRBJ2-1; TRBD1 might be the D (8 bases). CDR1 and CDR2 from the germline V gene are MNHNS and SASEGT. V was clipped by 0 bases and J by 7 bases, with 13 bases between them. This CDR3 comprises 15 residues. CDR3 nucleotide sequence: TGTGCCAGCAGTGAAGCCTCACAGGGGGGGAATGAGCAGTTCTTC. This codes for CASSEASQGGNEQFF.

This sequence joins TRBV3-1 (or the pseudogene TRBV3-2) and TRBJ2-1; D uncertain. V was pared by 0 bases and J by 1 base, with 10 bases between. Germline CDR1 is LGHDT and CDR2 is YNNKEL (reference sequence). The CDR3 has 16 residues. The CDR3 region has the DNA TGTGCCAGCAGCCAAGAATACAGTTCGTCCTACAATGAGCAGTTCTTC. Its translation is CASSQEYSSSYNEQFF.

This chain uses TRBV6-2 or TRBV6-3 with TRBJ1-1, with D tentatively TRBD1 (6 bases). The germline V gene has CDR1 MNHEY and CDR2 SVGEGT. This CDR3 has 13 amino acids. Trimming took off 5 bases at V and 3 bases at J, with 10 bases between the two ends. The CDR3 loop reads CASSKQGYTEAFF. The CDR3, as DNA: TGTGCCAGCAGTAAACAGGGCTACACTGAAGCTTTCTTT.

In this sample, this clone turned up a few times. J is TRBJ1-1 and V is TRBV5-1; 12 nucleotides align to TRBD1. V gave up 4 bases and J gave up 4 bases; unmatched junction bases: 8. Germline V gene lookup returns CDR1 SGHRS and CDR2 YFSETQ. The CDR3 is made up of 16 amino acids. The CDR3 loop reads CASSPGTGGAGTEAFF. The CDR3 nucleotides are TGCGCCAGCAGCCCTGGGACAGGGGGCGCGGGCACTGAAGCTTTCTTT. The full variable domain, completed using reference TRBV5-1 and TRBJ1-1, is KAGVTQTPRYLIKTRGQQVTLSCSPISGHRSVSWYQQTPGQGLQFLFEYFSETQRNKGNFPGRFSGRQFSNSRSEMNVSTLELGDSALYLCASSPGTGGAGTEAFFGQGTRLTVV.

CDR3 region: CASSPLIAGGYNEQFF. CDR3 coding DNA: TGTGCCAGCAGTCCCTTAATAGCGGGGGGTTACAATGAGCAGTTCTTC. The chain has TRBV28 and TRBJ2-1; 10 bases agree with TRBD2. Germline CDR1 and CDR2: MDHEN and SYDVKM. This CDR3 has 16 residues. Germline trimming cut 5 bases from V and 4 bases from J; bases unmatched to any gene: 8. Combining the CDR3 with reference TRBV28 and TRBJ2-1 gives the whole variable domain DVKVTQSSRYLVKRTGEKVFLECVQDMDHENMFWYRQDPGLGLRLIYFSYDVKMKEKGDIPEGYSVSREKKERFSLILESASTNQTSMYLCASSPLIAGGYNEQFFGPGTRLTVL.

The chain joins TRBV6-1 to TRBJ1-6; D call uncertain. The ends were cut back, 2 bases at V and 6 bases at J, with 11 bases in the middle. CDR1 and CDR2 from the germline V gene are MNHNS and SASEGT. The CDR3 is 15 residues long. The CDR3 region has the DNA TGTGCCAGCAGTGAATCGGGCCGGGGTAATTCACCCCTCCACTTT. It is translated as CASSESGRGNSPLHF.

This rearrangement joins TRBV10-3 to TRBJ2-7, with 9 bases identical to TRBD1. This CDR3 spans 12 amino acids. J gave up 3 bases and V 6 bases, and 0 bases lay outside the gene matches. The germline V gene encodes CDR1 ENHRY and CDR2 SYGVKD. The CDR3 region is CAIRDRGYEQYF. The CDR3 DNA reads as TGTGCCATCAGGGACAGGGGCTACGAGCAGTACTTC.

J is TRBJ2-2 and V is TRBV7-3; 9 bases match TRBD2. Germline-derived CDR1 and CDR2 are SGHTA and FQGTGA. The CDR3 runs 15 residues. V shed 3 bases and J 1 base; nucleotides not matched to a gene: 0. CDR3 amino acids: CASSLTSGNTGELFF. For the CDR3, the DNA is TGTGCCAGCAGCTTGACTAGCGGGAACACCGGGGAGCTGTTTTTT.